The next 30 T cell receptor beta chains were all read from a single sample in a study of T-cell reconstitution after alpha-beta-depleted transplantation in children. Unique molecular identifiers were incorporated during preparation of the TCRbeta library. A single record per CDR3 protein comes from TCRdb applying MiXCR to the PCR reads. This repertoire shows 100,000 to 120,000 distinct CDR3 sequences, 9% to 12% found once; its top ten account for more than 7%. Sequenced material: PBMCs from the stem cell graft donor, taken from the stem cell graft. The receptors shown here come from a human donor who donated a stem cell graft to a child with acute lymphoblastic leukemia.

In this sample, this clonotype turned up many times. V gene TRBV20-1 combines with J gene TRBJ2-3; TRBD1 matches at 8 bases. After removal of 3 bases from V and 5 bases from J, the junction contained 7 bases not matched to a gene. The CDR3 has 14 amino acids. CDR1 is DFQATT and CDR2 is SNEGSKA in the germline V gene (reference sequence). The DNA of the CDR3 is TGCAGTGCTAGGGCGACAGGGGCAAGAGATACGCAGTATTTT. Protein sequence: CSARATGARDTQYF.

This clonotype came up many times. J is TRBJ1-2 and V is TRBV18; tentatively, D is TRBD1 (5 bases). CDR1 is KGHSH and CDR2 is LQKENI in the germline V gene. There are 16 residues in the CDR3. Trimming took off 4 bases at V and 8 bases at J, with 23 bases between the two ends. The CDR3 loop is CASSRTTEGVEGGYTF. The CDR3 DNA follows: TGTGCCAGCTCACGAACGACTGAAGGGGTCGAGGGGGGCTACACCTTC.

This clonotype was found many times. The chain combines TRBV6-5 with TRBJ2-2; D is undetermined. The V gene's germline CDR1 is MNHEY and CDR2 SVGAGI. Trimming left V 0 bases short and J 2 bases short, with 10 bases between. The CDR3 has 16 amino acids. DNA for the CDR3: TGTGCCAGCAGTTACTCGAGTAGGCCCAACACCGGGGAGCTGTTTTTT. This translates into CASSYSSRPNTGELFF.

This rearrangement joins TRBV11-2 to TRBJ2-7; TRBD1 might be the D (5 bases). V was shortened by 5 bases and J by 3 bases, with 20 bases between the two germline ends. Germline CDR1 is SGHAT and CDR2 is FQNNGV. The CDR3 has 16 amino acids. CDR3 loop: CASSPIRRQSIYEQYF. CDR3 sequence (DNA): TGTGCCAGCAGCCCCATCCGCCGACAGAGTATCTACGAGCAGTACTTC.

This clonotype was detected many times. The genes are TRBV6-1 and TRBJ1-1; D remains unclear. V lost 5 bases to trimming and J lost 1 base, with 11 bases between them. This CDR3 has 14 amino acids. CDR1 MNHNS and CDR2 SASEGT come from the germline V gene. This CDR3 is CASSPALGNTEAFF. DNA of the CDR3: TGTGCCAGCAGTCCAGCCCTGGGGAACACTGAAGCTTTCTTT.

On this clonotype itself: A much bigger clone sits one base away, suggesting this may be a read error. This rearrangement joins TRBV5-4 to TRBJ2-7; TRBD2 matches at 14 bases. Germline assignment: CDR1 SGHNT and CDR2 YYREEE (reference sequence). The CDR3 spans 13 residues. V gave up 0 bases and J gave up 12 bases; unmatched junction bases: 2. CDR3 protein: CASSLGLAGGTYF. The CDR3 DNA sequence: TGTGCCAGCAGCTTGGGACTAGCGGGGGGGACGTACTTC.

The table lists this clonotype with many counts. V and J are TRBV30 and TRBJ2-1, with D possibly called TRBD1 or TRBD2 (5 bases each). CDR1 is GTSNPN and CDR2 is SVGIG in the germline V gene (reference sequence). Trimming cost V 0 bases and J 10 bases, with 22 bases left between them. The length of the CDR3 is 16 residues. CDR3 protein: CAWSVSGTRPLREQFF. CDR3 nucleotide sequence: TGTGCCTGGAGTGTATCGGGGACCCGTCCCTTAAGGGAGCAGTTCTTC.

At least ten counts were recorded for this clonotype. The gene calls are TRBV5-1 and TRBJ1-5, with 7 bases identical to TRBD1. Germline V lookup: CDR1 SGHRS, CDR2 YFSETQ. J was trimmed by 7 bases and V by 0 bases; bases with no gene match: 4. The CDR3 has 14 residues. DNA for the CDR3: TGCGCCAGCAGCTTGGGGACAGGTGGCCAGCCCCAGCATTTT. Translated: CASSLGTGGQPQHF. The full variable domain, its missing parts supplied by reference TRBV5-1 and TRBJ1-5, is KAGVTQTPRYLIKTRGQQVTLSCSPISGHRSVSWYQQTPGQGLQFLFEYFSETQRNKGNFPGRFSGRQFSNSRSEMNVSTLELGDSALYLCASSLGTGGQPQHFGDGTRLSIL.

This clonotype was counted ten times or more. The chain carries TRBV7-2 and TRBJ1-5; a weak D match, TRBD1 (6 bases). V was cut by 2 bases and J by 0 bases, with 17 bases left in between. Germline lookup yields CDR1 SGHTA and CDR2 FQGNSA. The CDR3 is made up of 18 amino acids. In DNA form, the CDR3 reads TGTGCCAGCAGCTTAAACTTAGGGGGGGGGTTTAGCAATCAGCCCCAGCATTTT. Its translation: CASSLNLGGGFSNQPQHF.

The CDR3 DNA reads TGTGCCAGCAGCCCAGGGGACAGGGCTTCTAATGAAAAACTGTTTTTT. Residues: CASSPGDRASNEKLFF. V usage is TRBV5-4 and J usage is TRBJ1-4, with TRBD1 matching over 9 bases. Germline CDR1 SGHNT, CDR2 YYREEE (reference sequence). Losses at the gene ends were 4 bases for V and 3 bases for J; bases not matched to a gene: 7. The CDR3 length is 16 residues.

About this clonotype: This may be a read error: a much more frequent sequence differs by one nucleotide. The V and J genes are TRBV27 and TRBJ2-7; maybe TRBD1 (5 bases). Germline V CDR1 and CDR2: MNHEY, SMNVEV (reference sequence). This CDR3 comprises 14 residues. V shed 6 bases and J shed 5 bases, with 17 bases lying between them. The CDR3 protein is CASSNRLLGDEQYF. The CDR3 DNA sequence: TGTGCCAGCAGCAACAGGCTCTTGGGCGACGAGCAGTACTTC.

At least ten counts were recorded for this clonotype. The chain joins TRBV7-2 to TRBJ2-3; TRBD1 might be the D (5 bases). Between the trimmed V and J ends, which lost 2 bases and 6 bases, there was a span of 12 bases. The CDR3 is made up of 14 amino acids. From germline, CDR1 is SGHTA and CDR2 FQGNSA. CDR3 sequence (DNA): TGTGCCAGCAGCTTAAGGGGCGCCATGGATACGCAGTATTTT. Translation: CASSLRGAMDTQYF.

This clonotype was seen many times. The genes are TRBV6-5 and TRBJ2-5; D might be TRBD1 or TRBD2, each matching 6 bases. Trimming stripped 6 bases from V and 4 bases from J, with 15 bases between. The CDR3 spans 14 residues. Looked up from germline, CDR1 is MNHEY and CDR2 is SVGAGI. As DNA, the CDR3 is TGTGCCAGCAGGTCCGGGGGCCTCGGAGAGACCCAGTACTTC. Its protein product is CASRSGGLGETQYF.

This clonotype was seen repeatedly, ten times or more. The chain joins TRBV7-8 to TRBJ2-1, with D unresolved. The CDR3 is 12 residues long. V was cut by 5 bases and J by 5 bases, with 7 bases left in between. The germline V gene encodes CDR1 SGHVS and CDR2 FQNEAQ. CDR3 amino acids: CASSPPNNEQFF. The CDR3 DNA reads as TGTGCCAGCAGCCCCCCCAACAATGAGCAGTTCTTC.

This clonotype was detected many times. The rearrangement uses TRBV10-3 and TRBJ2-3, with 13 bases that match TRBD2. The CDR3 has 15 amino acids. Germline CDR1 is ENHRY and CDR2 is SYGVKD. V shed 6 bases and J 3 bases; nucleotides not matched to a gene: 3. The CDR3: CAISGLAGETDTQYF. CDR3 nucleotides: TGTGCCATCAGCGGACTAGCGGGAGAGACAGATACGCAGTATTTT.

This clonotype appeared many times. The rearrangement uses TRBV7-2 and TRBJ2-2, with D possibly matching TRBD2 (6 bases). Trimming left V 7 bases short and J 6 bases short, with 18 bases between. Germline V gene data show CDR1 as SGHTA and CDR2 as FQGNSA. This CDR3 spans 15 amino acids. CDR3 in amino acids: CASMGWGVLAGELFF. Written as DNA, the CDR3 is TGTGCCAGCATGGGGTGGGGGGTCCTGGCCGGGGAGCTGTTTTTT.

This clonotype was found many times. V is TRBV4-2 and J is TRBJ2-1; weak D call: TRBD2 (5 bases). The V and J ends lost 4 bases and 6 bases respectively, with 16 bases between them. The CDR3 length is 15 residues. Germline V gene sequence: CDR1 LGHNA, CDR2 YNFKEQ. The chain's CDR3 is CASSLQLGWGNEQFF. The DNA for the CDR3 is TGTGCCAGCAGCCTTCAACTAGGGTGGGGCAATGAGCAGTTCTTC.

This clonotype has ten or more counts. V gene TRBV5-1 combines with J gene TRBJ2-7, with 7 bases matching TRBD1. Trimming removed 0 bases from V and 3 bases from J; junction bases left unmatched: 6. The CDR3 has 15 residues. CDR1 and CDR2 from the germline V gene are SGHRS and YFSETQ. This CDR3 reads CASSLGGAGGYEQYF. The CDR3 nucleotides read TGCGCCAGCAGCTTGGGGGGAGCAGGGGGCTACGAGCAGTACTTC.

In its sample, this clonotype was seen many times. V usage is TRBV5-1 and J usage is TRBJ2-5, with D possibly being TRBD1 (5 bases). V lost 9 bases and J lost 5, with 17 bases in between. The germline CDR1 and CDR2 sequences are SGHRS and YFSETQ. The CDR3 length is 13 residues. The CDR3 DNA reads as TGCGCCACCGGAAGGGGCCTAGGGGAGACCCAGTACTTC. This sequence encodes CATGRGLGETQYF.

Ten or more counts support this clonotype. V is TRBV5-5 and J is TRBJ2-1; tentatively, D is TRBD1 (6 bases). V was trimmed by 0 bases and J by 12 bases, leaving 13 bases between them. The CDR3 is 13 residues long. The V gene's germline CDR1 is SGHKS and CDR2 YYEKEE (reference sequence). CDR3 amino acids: CASSLADSPVQFF. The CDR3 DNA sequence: TGTGCCAGCAGCTTGGCGGACAGCCCGGTGCAGTTCTTC.

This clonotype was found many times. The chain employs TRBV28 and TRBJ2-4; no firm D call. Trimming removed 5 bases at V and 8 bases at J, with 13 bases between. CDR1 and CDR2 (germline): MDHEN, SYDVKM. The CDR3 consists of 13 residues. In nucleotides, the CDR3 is TGTGCCAGCAGTGCCCTAGGTGTCCACATTCAGTACTTC. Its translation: CASSALGVHIQYF.

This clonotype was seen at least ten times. The CDR3 region has the DNA TGCAGTGCCGGGATAGCGACCCCGAGCACAGATACGCAGTATTTT. Its translation: CSAGIATPSTDTQYF. The V gene is TRBV20-1, the J gene TRBJ2-3; TRBD2 is a possible D gene (5 bases). V lost 6 bases, J lost 0 bases, and 16 bases lay in between. CDR1 is DFQATT and CDR2 is SNEGSKA in the germline V gene (reference sequence). CDR3 length equals 15 residues.

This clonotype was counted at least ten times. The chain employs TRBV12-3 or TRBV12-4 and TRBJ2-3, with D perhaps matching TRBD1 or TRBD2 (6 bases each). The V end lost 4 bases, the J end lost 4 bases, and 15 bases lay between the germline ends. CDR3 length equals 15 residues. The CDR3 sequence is CASSSLRGRADTQYF. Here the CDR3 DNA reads TGTGCCAGCAGTTCGCTCCGGGGGCGGGCAGATACGCAGTATTTT.

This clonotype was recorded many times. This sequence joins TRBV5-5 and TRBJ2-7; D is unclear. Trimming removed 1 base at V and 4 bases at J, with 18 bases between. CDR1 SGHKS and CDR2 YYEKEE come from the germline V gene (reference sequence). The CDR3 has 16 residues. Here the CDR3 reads CASSLSDVRTGYEQYF. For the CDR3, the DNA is TGTGCCAGCAGCTTGTCTGACGTCCGGACGGGTTACGAGCAGTACTTC.

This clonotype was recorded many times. The CDR3: CASSSVSGEQYF. CDR3 sequence (DNA): TGTGCCAGCAGCTCGGTCTCGGGCGAGCAGTACTTC. The chain links TRBV6-5 to TRBJ2-7; D remains ambiguous. CDR1 and CDR2 from the germline V gene are MNHEY and SVGAGI. CDR3 length: 12 amino acids. V was pared by 6 bases and J by 6 bases, with 12 bases between.

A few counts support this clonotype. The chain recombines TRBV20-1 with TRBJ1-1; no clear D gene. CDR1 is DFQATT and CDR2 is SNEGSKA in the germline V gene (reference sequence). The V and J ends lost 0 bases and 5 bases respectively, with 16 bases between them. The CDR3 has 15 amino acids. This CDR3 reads CSARDPMDGKTEAFF. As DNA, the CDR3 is TGCAGTGCTAGAGACCCCATGGACGGGAAAACTGAAGCTTTCTTT.

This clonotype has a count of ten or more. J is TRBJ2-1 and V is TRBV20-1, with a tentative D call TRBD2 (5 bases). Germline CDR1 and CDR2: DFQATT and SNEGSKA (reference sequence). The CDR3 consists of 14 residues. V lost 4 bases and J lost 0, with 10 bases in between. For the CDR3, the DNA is TGCAGTGCTATTAGCGCCCTCTCCTACAATGAGCAGTTCTTC. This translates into CSAISALSYNEQFF.

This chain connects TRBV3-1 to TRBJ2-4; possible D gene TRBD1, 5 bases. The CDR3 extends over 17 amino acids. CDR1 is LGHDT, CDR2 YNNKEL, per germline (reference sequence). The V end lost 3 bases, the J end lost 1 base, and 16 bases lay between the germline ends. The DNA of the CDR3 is TGTGCCAGCAGCCATCTACAGGCATCCTACGCCAAAAACATTCAGTACTTC. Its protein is CASSHLQASYAKNIQYF.

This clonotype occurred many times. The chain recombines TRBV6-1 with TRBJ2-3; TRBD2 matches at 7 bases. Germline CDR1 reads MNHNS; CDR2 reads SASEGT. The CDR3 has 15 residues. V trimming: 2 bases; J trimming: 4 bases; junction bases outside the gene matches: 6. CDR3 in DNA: TGTGCCAGCAGTGAAAGTGGACTAGTCCCAGATACGCAGTATTTT. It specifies CASSESGLVPDTQYF.

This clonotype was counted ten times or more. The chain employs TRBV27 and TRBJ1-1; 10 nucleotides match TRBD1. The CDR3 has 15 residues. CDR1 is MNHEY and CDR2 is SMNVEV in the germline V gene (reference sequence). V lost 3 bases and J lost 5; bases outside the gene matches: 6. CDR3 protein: CASSFSGTGVTEAFF. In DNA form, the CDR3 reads TGTGCCAGCAGTTTCTCCGGGACAGGGGTTACTGAAGCTTTCTTT.